These 29 T cell receptor beta chains originate from one sample sequenced in a study of blood T cell repertoires in COVID-19. Generated by immunoSEQ multiplex PCR, the TCRdb table keeps only in-frame clones and is missing some. The table has approximately 51,000 clones, over 80% seen once. Input material: peripheral blood. All receptors derive from a woman older than 75 with COVID-19, enrolled during active disease.

J is TRBJ1-2 and V is TRBV20-1, with TRBD1 identical over 7 bases. V lost 6 bases and J lost 3; bases outside the gene matches: 7. The germline V gene has CDR1 DFQATT and CDR2 SNEGSKA (reference sequence). The CDR3 extends over 13 amino acids. Here the CDR3 DNA reads TGCAGTGCAAGTCCCGACAGGGACTATGGCTACACCTTC. It codes for CSASPDRDYGYTF.

The chain recombines TRBV18 with TRBJ1-1; no clear D gene. This CDR3 is 13 amino acids long. Trimming stripped 10 bases from V and 1 base from J, with 13 bases between. Per germline, CDR1 KGHSH and CDR2 LQKENI. The CDR3 region is CATFKTRNTEAFF. DNA for the CDR3: TGTGCCACCTTTAAAACAAGGAACACTGAAGCTTTCTTT.

The chain couples TRBV4-1 to TRBJ1-3; 8 bases are shared with TRBD1. The CDR3 runs to 17 residues. The germline V gene has CDR1 MGHRA and CDR2 YSYEKL. The ends lost 1 base at V and 1 base at J; junction bases unmatched: 6. CDR3 region: CASSQAAGGISGNTIYF. The DNA of the CDR3 is TGCGCCAGCAGCCAAGCGGCAGGGGGCATTTCTGGAAACACCATATATTTT.

In its sample, this clone was seen once. This chain connects TRBV5-1 to TRBJ2-1; TRBD2 matches at 13 bases. In germline, CDR1 is SGHRS, CDR2 YFSETQ. V dropped 3 bases and J dropped 0; count of bases not matched to a gene: 3. CDR3 size: 17 residues. DNA for the CDR3: TGCGCCAGCAGCTCCTGGACTAGCGGGAGCTCCTACAATGAGCAGTTCTTC. It yields the protein CASSSWTSGSSYNEQFF.

This chain links TRBV7-6 with TRBJ1-2, with 8 bases that match TRBD1. The CDR3 runs 13 residues. V was pared by 5 bases and J by 6 bases, with 5 bases of the junction left unmatched. Looked up from germline, CDR1 is SGHVS and CDR2 is FNYEAQ. The CDR3 DNA sequence: TGTGCCAGCAGCACCAGGGGGCTAGATGGCTACACCTTC. Amino acid sequence: CASSTRGLDGYTF. Variable domain in full (rest from reference TRBV7-6 and TRBJ1-2): GAGVSQSPRYKVTKRGQDVALRCDPISGHVSLYWYRQALGQGPEFLTYFNYEAQQDKSGLPNDRFSAERPEGSISTLTIQRTEQRDSAMYRCASSTRGLDGYTFGSGTRLTVV.

The chain combines TRBV15 with TRBJ2-2, with 8 bases lining up with TRBD2. V dropped 4 bases and J dropped 5; count of bases not matched to a gene: 6. The CDR3 covers 15 residues. The germline V gene has CDR1 LNHNV and CDR2 YYDKDF (reference sequence). CDR3 nucleotides: TGTGCCACCAGCATTGTAGCGGGATGGACCGGGGAGCTGTTTTTT. Protein product: CATSIVAGWTGELFF. The variable domain in full, completed from reference TRBV15 and TRBJ2-2, reads DAMVIQNPRYQVTQFGKPVTLSCSQTLNHNVMYWYQQKSSQAPKLLFHYYDKDFNNEADTPDNFQSRRPNTSFCFLDIRSPGLGDTAMYLCATSIVAGWTGELFFGEGSRLTVL.

The DNA of the CDR3 is TGTGCCAGCAGCCACTGGACAGCTTATGGAAACACCATATATTTT. Encoded protein: CASSHWTAYGNTIYF. This chain links TRBV4-2 with TRBJ1-3; D is perhaps TRBD1 (6 bases). This CDR3 has 15 residues. Trimming shortened V by 3 bases and J by 3 bases, and 12 bases separated the two germline ends. Looked up from germline, CDR1 is LGHNA and CDR2 is YNFKEQ.

The chain links TRBV2 to TRBJ1-4; 7 bases map to TRBD1. The CDR3 totals 14 residues. Germline-derived CDR1 and CDR2 are SNHLY and FYNNEI. Trimming cost V 6 bases and J 10 bases; bases outside gene matches: 11. The CDR3 coding sequence is TGTGCCAGCAGCTCGGGACAGCGGCTGGGAAAACTGTTTTTT. Amino acid sequence: CASSSGQRLGKLFF.

CDR3 DNA: TGCGCCAGCAGGGCCGGTTGGCGGGACAGCCTCTACGAGCAGTACTTC. Encoded protein: CASRAGWRDSLYEQYF. The chain combines TRBV4-1 with TRBJ2-7; maybe TRBD1 (7 bases). V shed 6 bases and J shed 3 bases, with 21 bases lying between them. Per the germline V gene, CDR1 is MGHRA and CDR2 is YSYEKL. The CDR3 loop spans 16 amino acids.

This chain joins TRBV28 and TRBJ2-5; D possibly corresponds to TRBD2 (6 bases). Germline-derived CDR1 and CDR2 are MDHEN and SYDVKM. Trimming removed 5 bases from V and 1 base from J, with 14 bases in between. The CDR3 has 15 residues. The CDR3 nucleotides are TGTGCCAGCAGTGGGGGGATGGCGGGCCAAGAGACCCAGTACTTC. This sequence encodes CASSGGMAGQETQYF.

The chain uses TRBV30 and TRBJ2-7; D ambiguous. V dropped 0 bases and J dropped 4 bases, with 4 bases sitting between them. The CDR3 runs 11 residues. From germline, CDR1 is GTSNPN and CDR2 SVGIG (reference sequence). The CDR3 sequence is CAWSVRYEQYF. The DNA of the CDR3 is TGTGCCTGGAGTGTACGGTACGAGCAGTACTTC. Drawing the rest from reference TRBV30 and TRBJ2-7, the complete variable domain is SQTIHQWPATLVQPVGSPLSLECTVEGTSNPNLYWYRQAAGRGLQLLFYSVGIGQISSEVPQNLSASRPQDRQFILSSKKLLLSDSGFYLCAWSVRYEQYFGPGTRLTVT.

The chain couples TRBV5-1 to TRBJ2-2; D might be TRBD1 (6 bases). There are 14 residues in the CDR3. CDR1 and CDR2 from the germline V gene are SGHRS and YFSETQ. Trimming removed 1 base at V and 4 bases at J, with 8 bases between. For the CDR3, the DNA is TGCGCCAGCAGCTTGACAGGGCCCACCGGGGAGCTGTTTTTT. Translation gives CASSLTGPTGELFF.

The chain joins TRBV7-8 to TRBJ1-1; maybe TRBD1 (5 bases). Germline V gene data show CDR1 as SGHVS and CDR2 as FQNEAQ. This CDR3 comprises 15 residues. Trimming left V 5 bases short and J 0 bases short, with 13 bases between. CDR3 amino acids: CASSLQQEMNTEAFF. In nucleotides, the CDR3 is TGTGCCAGCAGCCTCCAACAGGAAATGAACACTGAAGCTTTCTTT.

The genes are TRBV5-1 and TRBJ2-7, with 8 bases identical to TRBD2. The V gene end was trimmed by 1 base and the J gene end by 4 bases; junction bases not matched to a gene: 10. This CDR3 has 16 residues. Germline V lookup: CDR1 SGHRS, CDR2 YFSETQ. In nucleotides, the CDR3 is TGCGCCAGCAGCTTGAGACTAGCGAGTAATTCTTACGAGCAGTACTTC. It encodes CASSLRLASNSYEQYF.

J is TRBJ2-6 and V is TRBV4-2; maybe TRBD1 (6 bases). Germline CDR1 LGHNA, CDR2 YNFKEQ. CDR3 length equals 16 residues. V dropped 2 bases and J dropped 0 bases, with 8 bases sitting between them. The CDR3 reads CASSQKTGSGANVLTF. The DNA for the CDR3 is TGTGCCAGCAGCCAAAAGACAGGCTCTGGGGCCAACGTCCTGACTTTC.

This clone is a singleton in its sample. The chain links TRBV2 to TRBJ2-7; 7 bases align to TRBD1. The CDR3 extends over 14 amino acids. CDR1 and CDR2 (germline): SNHLY, FYNNEI. With V trimmed by 4 bases and J by 0 bases, 3 bases remained unmatched. In DNA form, the CDR3 reads TGTGCCAGCAGTGCAGGGGGTGCCTCCTACGAGCAGTACTTC. It encodes CASSAGGASYEQYF.

The chain has TRBV6-1 and TRBJ2-3, with D possibly matching TRBD2 (6 bases). V was cut by 2 bases and J by 6 bases, with 12 bases left in between. CDR1 and CDR2 from the germline V gene are MNHNS and SASEGT. The CDR3 covers 14 residues. CDR3 sequence (DNA): TGTGCCAGCAGTGAAAAGGCGGGGTTTGATACGCAGTATTTT. This gives the protein CASSEKAGFDTQYF.

This clone appeared a single time. This chain joins TRBV3-1 (or the pseudogene TRBV3-2) and TRBJ2-1, with 9 bases that match TRBD2. CDR3 length: 18 residues. Looked up from germline, CDR1 is LGHDT and CDR2 is YNNKEL (reference sequence). V shed 2 bases, J shed 0 bases, and the junction held 8 bases outside the gene matches. The CDR3 is CASSQMAVRGGSYNEQFF. As DNA, the CDR3 is TGTGCCAGCAGCCAAATGGCCGTGCGGGGGGGCTCCTACAATGAGCAGTTCTTC.

This chain connects TRBV5-4 to TRBJ2-1, with 7 bases lining up with TRBD2. The CDR3 extends over 14 amino acids. The germline gives CDR1 SGHNT, CDR2 YYREEE (reference sequence). V dropped 4 bases and J dropped 10; count of bases not matched to a gene: 11. CDR3 residues: CASSRPTSLKEQFF. The CDR3 DNA reads as TGTGCCAGCAGCCGTCCGACTAGCTTAAAAGAGCAGTTCTTC.

The chain has TRBV25-1 and TRBJ2-5; 10 bases are a match to TRBD1. Germline-derived CDR1 and CDR2 are MGHDK and SYGVNS. The CDR3 totals 16 residues. V was clipped by 4 bases and J by 5 bases; unmatched bases: 10. CDR3 nucleotide sequence: TGTGCCAGCAGTGTCGGGACAGGGGTAGTTAGGGAGACCCAGTACTTC. Translation gives CASSVGTGVVRETQYF.

The chain links TRBV25-1 to TRBJ1-1; 8 bases map to TRBD1. There are 17 residues in the CDR3. Germline CDR1 is MGHDK and CDR2 is SYGVNS. V trimming: 7 bases; J trimming: 6 bases; junction bases outside the gene matches: 19. This chain's CDR3 is CASTRGRTGLGSAEAFF. The CDR3 nucleotides are TGTGCCAGCACCAGAGGTAGGACAGGGTTGGGCAGCGCTGAAGCTTTCTTT.

The rearrangement links TRBV10-1 to TRBJ1-1, with a tentative D call TRBD1 (6 bases). The CDR3 contains 17 residues. Trimming took off 4 bases at V and 3 bases at J, with 21 bases between the two ends. The germline CDR1 and CDR2 sequences are WNHNN and SYGVQD (reference sequence). CDR3 residues: CASSGLTSQGCYTEAFF. In DNA, the CDR3 is TGCGCCAGCAGTGGGCTAACGTCGCAGGGGTGTTACACTGAAGCTTTCTTT.

CDR3 loop: CASSLAGLAGGRHYEQYF. The CDR3 DNA follows: TGTGCCAGCAGCTTAGCAGGACTAGCGGGAGGCCGCCACTACGAGCAGTACTTC. The V and J genes are TRBV7-2 and TRBJ2-7; 14 bases are shared with TRBD2. The length of the CDR3 is 18 residues. CDR1 and CDR2 (germline): SGHTA, FQGNSA. After removal of 0 bases from V and 3 bases from J, the junction contained 7 bases not matched to a gene. Drawing the rest from reference TRBV7-2 and TRBJ2-7, the complete variable domain is GAGVSQSPSNKVTEKGKDVELRCDPISGHTALYWYRQSLGQGLEFLIYFQGNSAPDKSGLPSDRFSAERTGGSVSTLTIQRTQQEDSAVYLCASSLAGLAGGRHYEQYFGPGTRLTVT.

This clone occurred a few times. The rearrangement uses TRBV29-1 and TRBJ1-3; unclear D gene. The CDR3 is made up of 13 amino acids. Germline V CDR1 and CDR2: SQVTM, ANQGSEA. V shed 4 bases and J shed 0 bases, with 7 bases lying between them. CDR3 region: CSVGRNSGNTIYF. CDR3 in DNA: TGCAGCGTTGGCAGGAACTCTGGAAACACCATATATTTT.

This rearrangement joins TRBV6-6 to TRBJ2-7; 7 nucleotides align to TRBD2. The germline gives CDR1 MNHNY, CDR2 SVGAGI (reference sequence). Germline trimming cut 8 bases from V and 4 bases from J; bases unmatched to any gene: 5. The CDR3 covers 12 residues. CDR3 sequence reads: CASGLADYEQYF. CDR3 coding DNA: TGTGCCAGCGGGCTAGCGGATTACGAGCAGTACTTC.

This rearrangement joins TRBV15 to TRBJ1-2, with a tentative D call TRBD1 (5 bases). Germline CDR1 is LNHNV and CDR2 is YYDKDF (reference sequence). V lost 0 bases, J lost 7 bases, and 12 bases lay in between. The CDR3 has 14 amino acids. CDR3: CATSRDVRGGGYTF. Written as DNA, the CDR3 is TGTGCCACCAGCAGAGATGTGAGGGGAGGTGGCTACACCTTC.

The V gene is TRBV7-9, the J gene TRBJ2-2; 7 bases align to TRBD1. The CDR3 totals 16 residues. V lost 3 bases and J lost 4; bases outside the gene matches: 8. CDR1 SEHNR and CDR2 FQNEAQ come from the germline V gene (reference sequence). The CDR3, as DNA: TGTGCCAGCAGCTTCCTAGACAGGGCTGGCACCGGGGAGCTGTTTTTT. Translated, it gives CASSFLDRAGTGELFF.

V is TRBV7-3 and J is TRBJ1-6; TRBD1 is a possible D gene (6 bases). Germline lookup yields CDR1 SGHTA and CDR2 FQGTGA. The germline V and J ends were trimmed by 5 bases and 7 bases, with 12 bases remaining between them. There are 14 residues in the CDR3. The CDR3 nucleotides read TGTGCCAGCAGCCGCGACAGGACGAATTCACCCCTCCACTTT. Its protein is CASSRDRTNSPLHF. Filled out from reference TRBV7-3 and TRBJ1-6, the complete variable domain reads GAGVSQTPSNKVTEKGKYVELRCDPISGHTALYWYRQSLGQGPEFLIYFQGTGAADDSGLPNDRFFAVRPEGSVSTLKIQRTERGDSAVYLCASSRDRTNSPLHFGNGTRLTVT.

This clone was seen once. This chain connects TRBV27 to TRBJ1-1, with D possibly matching TRBD1 (5 bases). The CDR3 contains 16 residues. Germline V lookup: CDR1 MNHEY, CDR2 SMNVEV (reference sequence). V lost 1 base to trimming and J lost 1 base, with 13 bases between them. CDR3 loop: CASSLWGGARNTEAFF. The DNA of the CDR3 is TGTGCCAGCAGTTTATGGGGAGGGGCCAGGAACACTGAAGCTTTCTTT.